One and the same sample provided the 25 T cell receptor beta chains below, sequenced in a study of cytomegalovirus exposure and HLA in healthy donors. Both 60 Vbeta primers and 13 Jbeta primers went into the PCR. Sequenced by immunoSEQ multiplex PCR; TCRdb stores in-frame clones only, minus some. The sample has around 110,000 clones, about four fifths seen once. The material sequenced was PBMCs. Source of these receptors: a woman aged 18-29 years in good health and CMV-seronegative.

This clone came up a few times. This chain uses TRBV2 with TRBJ1-5; 7 positions match TRBD1. The CDR3 spans 17 residues. CDR1 is SNHLY and CDR2 is FYNNEI in the germline V gene. V shed 1 base and J 3 bases; nucleotides not matched to a gene: 9. The CDR3 DNA follows: TGTGCCAGCAGTGAAGTGGTCCGAGGGGGCTCCAATCAGCCCCAGCATTTT. The encoded protein is CASSEVVRGGSNQPQHF.

The rearrangement links TRBV5-1 to TRBJ2-7; 7 bases fit TRBD1. Trimming cost V 7 bases and J 3 bases; bases outside gene matches: 4. The CDR3 is made up of 12 amino acids. Germline loops: CDR1 SGHRS, CDR2 YFSETQ. CDR3 protein: CASSTGIYEQYF. DNA for the CDR3: TGCGCCAGCTCGACAGGGATCTACGAGCAGTACTTC. The full variable domain, its missing parts supplied by reference TRBV5-1 and TRBJ2-7, is KAGVTQTPRYLIKTRGQQVTLSCSPISGHRSVSWYQQTPGQGLQFLFEYFSETQRNKGNFPGRFSGRQFSNSRSEMNVSTLELGDSALYLCASSTGIYEQYFGPGTRLTVT.

This CDR3 reads CATNYRGEEKLFF. The CDR3 region has the DNA TGTGCCACTAACTACAGGGGAGAAGAAAAACTGTTTTTT. V is TRBV19 and J is TRBJ1-4; TRBD1 aligns across 7 bases. The length of the CDR3 is 13 residues. The V gene's germline CDR1 is LNHDA and CDR2 SQIVND (reference sequence). The ends lost 10 bases at V and 8 bases at J; junction bases unmatched: 10.

CDR3 in DNA: TGTGCCAGCAGCCAAAATACCGGACAGGGATGGATCAATCAGCCCCAGCATTTT. As protein: CASSQNTGQGWINQPQHF. The chain carries TRBV7-8 and TRBJ1-5; TRBD1 matches 8 bases. CDR1 and CDR2 (germline): SGHVS, FQNEAQ. This CDR3 contains 18 residues. J lost 3 bases, V lost 5 bases, and 15 bases had no gene match.

V and J are TRBV6-1 and TRBJ1-1; 9 nucleotides line up with TRBD1. The CDR3 length is 14 residues. Germline V gene lookup returns CDR1 MNHNS and CDR2 SASEGT. With V trimmed by 6 bases and J by 5 bases, 7 bases remained unmatched. As DNA, the CDR3 is TGTGCCAGCAGACCGGGACAGGGTTCGACTGAAGCTTTCTTT. Residues: CASRPGQGSTEAFF.

The J gene is TRBJ2-7, the V gene TRBV5-1, with 10 bases aligning to TRBD1. V dropped 2 bases and J dropped 6; count of bases not matched to a gene: 5. CDR3 size: 14 residues. Germline V CDR1 and CDR2: SGHRS, YFSETQ. CDR3 region: CASSLRRDRGEQYF. CDR3 nucleotides: TGCGCCAGCAGCTTAAGAAGGGACAGGGGCGAGCAGTACTTC.

This chain joins TRBV19 and TRBJ1-5; 10 bases map to TRBD1. In germline, CDR1 is LNHDA, CDR2 SQIVND (reference sequence). CDR3 size: 15 residues. V dropped 5 bases and J dropped 2; count of bases not matched to a gene: 3. CDR3 in amino acids: CASSAGTGGNQPQHF. The CDR3, as DNA: TGTGCCAGTAGTGCCGGGACAGGGGGCAATCAGCCCCAGCATTTT.

The CDR3 loop is CASTGGSYEQYF. For the CDR3, the DNA is TGTGCCAGCACAGGGGGTTCCTACGAGCAGTACTTC. V gene TRBV28 combines with J gene TRBJ2-7, with 7 bases lining up with TRBD1. The trim removed 7 bases at V and 1 base at J, leaving 1 base unmatched. Germline-derived CDR1 and CDR2 are MDHEN and SYDVKM. The length of the CDR3 is 12 residues.

This clone was counted once. This sequence joins TRBV2 and TRBJ1-2, with TRBD1 matching 7 bases. Germline CDR1 is SNHLY and CDR2 is FYNNEI. J lost 3 bases, V lost 5 bases, and 6 bases had no gene match. This CDR3 is built from 14 residues. CDR3 residues: CASSLRDSDYGYTF. The CDR3 bases are TGTGCCAGCAGTCTCCGGGACAGCGACTATGGCTACACCTTC.

The gene calls are TRBV6-6 and TRBJ1-5; D gene ambiguous. Germline values: CDR1 MNHNY, CDR2 SVGAGI (reference sequence). There are 15 residues in the CDR3. Trimming pared 0 bases from V and 3 bases from J, leaving 9 bases between. Here the CDR3 DNA reads TGTGCCAGCAGTTACTCGATGAGGTACAATCAGCCCCAGCATTTT. Translated: CASSYSMRYNQPQHF.

This chain connects TRBV7-9 to TRBJ1-1; no reliable D call. The CDR3 length is 14 residues. The germline V gene has CDR1 SEHNR and CDR2 FQNEAQ (reference sequence). Trimming removed 5 bases from V and 1 base from J, with 11 bases in between. The CDR3, as DNA: TGTGCCAGCAGCCCTATTGTCAAGAACACTGAAGCTTTCTTT. Amino acids: CASSPIVKNTEAFF.

The chain is built from TRBV7-9 and TRBJ1-6; D possibly corresponds to TRBD1 (6 bases). Per the germline V gene, CDR1 is SEHNR and CDR2 is FQNEAQ (reference sequence). The CDR3 contains 13 residues. V was shortened by 4 bases and J by 10 bases, with 11 bases between the two germline ends. Here the CDR3 DNA reads TGTGCCAGCAGCTGGACAGAGATCTCACCCCTCCACTTT. It codes for CASSWTEISPLHF.

The chain uses TRBV19 and TRBJ1-1; no firm D call. The germline V gene has CDR1 LNHDA and CDR2 SQIVND (reference sequence). The V end was cut by 3 bases, the J end by 0 bases, with 11 bases between. The CDR3 extends over 15 amino acids. CDR3 in amino acids: CASSMAGTLNTEAFF. The CDR3 DNA reads as TGTGCCAGTAGTATGGCAGGAACTTTGAACACTGAAGCTTTCTTT.

This clone was recorded a few times. The chain is built from TRBV27 and TRBJ1-1, with 8 bases aligning to TRBD1. The CDR3 is 12 amino acids. Trimming cost V 5 bases and J 6 bases; bases outside gene matches: 2. The germline V gene encodes CDR1 MNHEY and CDR2 SMNVEV (reference sequence). The CDR3 DNA follows: TGTGCCAGCAGTCCGACAGGGGCTGAAGCTTTCTTT. Translating gives CASSPTGAEAFF.

The chain joins TRBV27 to TRBJ2-6, with 9 bases fitting TRBD2. Losses at the gene ends were 3 bases for V and 0 bases for J; bases not matched to a gene: 6. The germline gives CDR1 MNHEY, CDR2 SMNVEV (reference sequence). The CDR3 has 18 residues. DNA for the CDR3: TGTGCCAGCAGTTTTAGCGGGGGCCGCGGCTCTGGGGCCAACGTCCTGACTTTC. Its translation is CASSFSGGRGSGANVLTF.

This chain joins TRBV4-1 and TRBJ1-2; 9 nucleotides agree with TRBD1. CDR1 MGHRA and CDR2 YSYEKL come from the germline V gene. Germline trimming cut 2 bases from V and 4 bases from J; bases unmatched to any gene: 2. The CDR3 consists of 14 residues. CDR3: CASSQPGQGYGYTF. For the CDR3, the DNA is TGCGCCAGCAGCCAACCGGGACAGGGCTATGGCTACACCTTC.

This chain connects TRBV27 to TRBJ1-1, with 7 positions matching TRBD1. The CDR3 is made up of 12 amino acids. After removal of 5 bases from V and 7 bases from J, the junction contained 4 bases not matched to a gene. CDR1 and CDR2 (germline): MNHEY, SMNVEV (reference sequence). This CDR3 reads CASSPRQGEAFF. CDR3 nucleotides: TGTGCCAGCAGTCCAAGACAGGGTGAAGCTTTCTTT.

The chain recombines TRBV2 with TRBJ2-3, with 7 bases aligning to TRBD1. The V and J ends lost 2 bases and 2 bases, in that order; junction bases with no gene match: 4. From germline, CDR1 is SNHLY and CDR2 FYNNEI. The CDR3 runs to 15 residues. The CDR3 DNA is TGTGCCAGCAGTGAATCGGGGACAGCCACAGATACGCAGTATTTT. It specifies CASSESGTATDTQYF.

This chain connects TRBV7-8 to TRBJ1-5, with 8 bases fitting TRBD1. Germline V gene lookup returns CDR1 SGHVS and CDR2 FQNEAQ. V dropped 5 bases and J dropped 0; count of bases not matched to a gene: 3. The length of the CDR3 is 15 residues. CDR3 nucleotide sequence: TGTGCCAGCAGCCCGGACAGGGCTAGCAATCAGCCCCAGCATTTT. Amino acid sequence: CASSPDRASNQPQHF. Combining the CDR3 with reference TRBV7-8 and TRBJ1-5 gives the whole variable domain GAGVSQSPRYKVAKRGQDVALRCDPISGHVSLFWYQQALGQGPEFLTYFQNEAQLDKSGLPSDRFFAERPEGSVSTLKIQRTQQEDSAVYLCASSPDRASNQPQHFGDGTRLSIL.

V and J are TRBV5-1 and TRBJ1-1; a weak D match, TRBD1 (6 bases). Germline V gene data show CDR1 as SGHRS and CDR2 as YFSETQ. This CDR3 contains 15 residues. Trimming left V 2 bases short and J 1 base short, with 12 bases between. The CDR3 DNA follows: TGCGCCAGCAGCTTACCGACAGGACAGAACACTGAAGCTTTCTTT. Amino acid sequence: CASSLPTGQNTEAFF.

The gene calls are TRBV27 and TRBJ1-5, with 7 bases matching TRBD1. Germline V lookup: CDR1 MNHEY, CDR2 SMNVEV (reference sequence). This CDR3 is 13 amino acids long. V trimming: 6 bases; J trimming: 6 bases; junction bases outside the gene matches: 5. The chain's CDR3 is CASSDRAIQPQHF. CDR3 DNA sequence: TGTGCCAGCAGCGACAGGGCGATTCAGCCCCAGCATTTT.

This chain joins TRBV19 and TRBJ1-2; the match to TRBD1 covers 7 bases. Germline CDR1 reads LNHDA; CDR2 reads SQIVND (reference sequence). V lost 6 bases and J lost 8; bases outside the gene matches: 9. The CDR3 extends over 13 amino acids. The CDR3 coding sequence is TGTGCCAGTAGCCCCGACAGGGACGGCGGCTACACCTTC. It codes for CASSPDRDGGYTF.

The J gene is TRBJ2-5, the V gene TRBV5-1; 7 bases match TRBD2. Germline V gene sequence: CDR1 SGHRS, CDR2 YFSETQ. V was clipped by 5 bases and J by 0 bases; unmatched bases: 1. The CDR3 totals 13 residues. DNA for the CDR3: TGCGCCAGCAGGGGGGGGGACCAAGAGACCCAGTACTTC. The encoded protein is CASRGGDQETQYF.

The chain links TRBV4-1 to TRBJ1-1; D remains ambiguous. The CDR3 extends over 13 amino acids. The V end was cut by 1 base, the J end by 1 base, with 4 bases between. CDR1 MGHRA and CDR2 YSYEKL come from the germline V gene. CDR3 in amino acids: CASSQGQNTEAFF. Here the CDR3 DNA reads TGCGCCAGCAGCCAAGGACAGAACACTGAAGCTTTCTTT.

This clone was counted between two and nine times. This chain links TRBV6-5 with TRBJ2-5; D ambiguous. Trimming stripped 0 bases from V and 5 bases from J, with 13 bases between. Germline V gene lookup returns CDR1 MNHEY and CDR2 SVGAGI. The CDR3 covers 15 residues. The CDR3 DNA reads as TGTGCCAGCAGTTACTCGTTCCCCGCGATGGAGACCCAGTACTTC. It encodes CASSYSFPAMETQYF.